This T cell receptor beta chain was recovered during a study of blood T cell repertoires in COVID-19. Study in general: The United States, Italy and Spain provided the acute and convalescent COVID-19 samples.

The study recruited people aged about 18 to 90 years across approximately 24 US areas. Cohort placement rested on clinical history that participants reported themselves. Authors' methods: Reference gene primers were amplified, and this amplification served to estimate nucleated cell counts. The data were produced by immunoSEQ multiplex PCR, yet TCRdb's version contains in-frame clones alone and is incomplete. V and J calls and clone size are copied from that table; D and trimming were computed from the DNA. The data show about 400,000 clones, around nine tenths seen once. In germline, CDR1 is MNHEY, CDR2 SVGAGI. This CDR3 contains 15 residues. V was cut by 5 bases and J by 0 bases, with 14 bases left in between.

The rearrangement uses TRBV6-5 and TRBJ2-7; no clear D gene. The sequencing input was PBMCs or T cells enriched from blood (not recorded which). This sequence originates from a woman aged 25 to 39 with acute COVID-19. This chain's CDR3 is CASSRSLSSSYEQYF. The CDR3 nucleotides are TGTGCCAGCAGTCGCAGTCTTTCTAGCTCCTACGAGCAGTACTTC.